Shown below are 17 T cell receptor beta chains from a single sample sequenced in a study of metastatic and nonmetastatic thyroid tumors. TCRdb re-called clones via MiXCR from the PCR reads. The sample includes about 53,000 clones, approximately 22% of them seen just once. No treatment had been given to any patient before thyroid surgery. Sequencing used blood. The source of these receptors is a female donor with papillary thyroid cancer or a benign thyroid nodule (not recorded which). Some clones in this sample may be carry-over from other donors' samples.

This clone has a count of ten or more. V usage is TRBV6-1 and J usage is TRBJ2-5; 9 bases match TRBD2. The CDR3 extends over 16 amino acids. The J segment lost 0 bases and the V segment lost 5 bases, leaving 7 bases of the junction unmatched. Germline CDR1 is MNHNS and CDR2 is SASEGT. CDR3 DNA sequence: TGTGCCAGCAGTTCCCCTAGCGGGGCATACCAAGAGACCCAGTACTTC. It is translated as CASSSPSGAYQETQYF.

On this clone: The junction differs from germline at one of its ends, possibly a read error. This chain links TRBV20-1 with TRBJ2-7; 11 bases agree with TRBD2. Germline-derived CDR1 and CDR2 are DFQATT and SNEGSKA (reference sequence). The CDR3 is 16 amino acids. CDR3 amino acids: CSARADALAGDREQYF. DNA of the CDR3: TGCAGTGCTAGAGCCGATGCACTAGCGGGAGATCGTGAGCAGTACTTT.

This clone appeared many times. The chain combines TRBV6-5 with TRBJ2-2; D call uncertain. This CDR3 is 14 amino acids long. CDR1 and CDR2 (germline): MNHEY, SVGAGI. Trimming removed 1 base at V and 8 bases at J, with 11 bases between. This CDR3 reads CASSYWRLGGELFF. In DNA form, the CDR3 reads TGTGCCAGCAGTTACTGGCGCCTGGGTGGGGAGCTGTTTTTT.

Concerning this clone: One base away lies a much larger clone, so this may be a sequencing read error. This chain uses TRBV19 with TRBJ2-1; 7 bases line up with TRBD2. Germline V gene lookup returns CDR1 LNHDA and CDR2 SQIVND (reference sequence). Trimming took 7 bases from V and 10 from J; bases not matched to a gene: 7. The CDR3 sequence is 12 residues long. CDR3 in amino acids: CASIGRKSEQFF. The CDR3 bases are TGTGCCAGTATCGGGAGGAAGAGCGAGCAGTTCTTC. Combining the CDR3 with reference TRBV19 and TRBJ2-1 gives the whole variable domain DGGITQSPKYLFRKEGQNVTLSCEQNLNHDAMYWYRQDPGQGLRLIYYSQIVNDFQKGDIAEGYSVSREKKESFPLTVTSAQKNPTAFYLCASIGRKSEQFFGPGTRLTVL.

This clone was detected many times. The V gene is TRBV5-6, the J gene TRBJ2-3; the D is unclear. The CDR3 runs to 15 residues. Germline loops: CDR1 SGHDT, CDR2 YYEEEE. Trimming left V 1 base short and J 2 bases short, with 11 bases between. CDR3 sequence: CASSLWGDLTDTQYF. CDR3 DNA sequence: TGTGCCAGCAGCTTGTGGGGTGACCTCACAGATACGCAGTATTTT. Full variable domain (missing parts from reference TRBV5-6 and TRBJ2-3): DAGVTQSPTHLIKTRGQQVTLRCSPKSGHDTVSWYQQALGQGPQFIFQYYEEEERQRGNFPDRFSGHQFPNYSSELNVNALLLGDSALYLCASSLWGDLTDTQYFGPGTRLTVL.

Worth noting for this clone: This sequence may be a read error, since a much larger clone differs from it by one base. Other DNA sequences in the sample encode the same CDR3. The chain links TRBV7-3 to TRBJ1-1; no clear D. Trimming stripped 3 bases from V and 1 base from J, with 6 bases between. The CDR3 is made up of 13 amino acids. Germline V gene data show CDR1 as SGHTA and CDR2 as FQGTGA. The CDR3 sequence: CASSLRGNTEAFF. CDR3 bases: TGTGCCAGCAGCTTGCGGGGGAACACTGAAGCTTTCTTT.

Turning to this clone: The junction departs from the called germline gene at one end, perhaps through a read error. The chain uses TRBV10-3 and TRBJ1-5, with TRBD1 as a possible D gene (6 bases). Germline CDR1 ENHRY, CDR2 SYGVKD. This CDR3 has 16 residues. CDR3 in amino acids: CAISEAEGQSNQHQHF. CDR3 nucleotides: TGTGCCATCAGTGAGGCGGAGGGACAAAGCAATCAGCACCAGCATTTT.

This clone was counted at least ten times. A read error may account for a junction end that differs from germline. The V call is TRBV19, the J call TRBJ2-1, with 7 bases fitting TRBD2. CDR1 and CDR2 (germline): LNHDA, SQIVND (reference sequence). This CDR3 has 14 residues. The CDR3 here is CASSKGASGNEQLF. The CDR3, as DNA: TGTGCCAGTAGCAAAGGGGCTAGCGGCAATGAGCAGCTCTTC.

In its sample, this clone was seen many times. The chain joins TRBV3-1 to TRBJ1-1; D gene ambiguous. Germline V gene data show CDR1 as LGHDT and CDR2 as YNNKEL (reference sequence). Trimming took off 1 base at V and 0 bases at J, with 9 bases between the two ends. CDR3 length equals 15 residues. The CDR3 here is CASSQGLELNTEAFF. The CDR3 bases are TGTGCCAGCAGCCAAGGTTTAGAGTTGAACACTGAAGCTTTCTTT.

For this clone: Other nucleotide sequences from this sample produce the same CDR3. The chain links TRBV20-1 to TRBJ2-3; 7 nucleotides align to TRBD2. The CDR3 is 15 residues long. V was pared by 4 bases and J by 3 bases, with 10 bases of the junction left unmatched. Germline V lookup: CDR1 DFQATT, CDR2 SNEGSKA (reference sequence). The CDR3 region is CSATGREVPTDTQYF. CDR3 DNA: TGCAGTGCTACGGGACGGGAGGTACCGACAGATACGCAGTATTTT.

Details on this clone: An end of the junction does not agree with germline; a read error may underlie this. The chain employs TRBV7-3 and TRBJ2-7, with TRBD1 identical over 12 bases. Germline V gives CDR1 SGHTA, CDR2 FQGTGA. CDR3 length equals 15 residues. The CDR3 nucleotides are TGTGCCAGCAGCTTAACGGGGACAGGGGGCTACGAGCACGACTTC. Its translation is CASSLTGTGGYEHDF.

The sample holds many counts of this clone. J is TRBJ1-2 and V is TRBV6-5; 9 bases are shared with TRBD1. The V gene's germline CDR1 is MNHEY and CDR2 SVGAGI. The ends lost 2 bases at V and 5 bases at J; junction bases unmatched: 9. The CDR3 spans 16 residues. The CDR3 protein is CASSYLQGAFRYGYTF. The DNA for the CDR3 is TGTGCCAGCAGTTACCTACAGGGGGCCTTTAGGTATGGCTACACCTTC.

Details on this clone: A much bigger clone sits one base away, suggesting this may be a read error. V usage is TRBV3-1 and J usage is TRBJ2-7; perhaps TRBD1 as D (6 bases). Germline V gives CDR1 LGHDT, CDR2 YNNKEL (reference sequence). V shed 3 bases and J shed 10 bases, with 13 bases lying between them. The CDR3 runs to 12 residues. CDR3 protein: CASSQGHGDQYF. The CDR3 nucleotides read TGTGCCAGCAGCCAGGGACACGGTGATCAGTACTTC.

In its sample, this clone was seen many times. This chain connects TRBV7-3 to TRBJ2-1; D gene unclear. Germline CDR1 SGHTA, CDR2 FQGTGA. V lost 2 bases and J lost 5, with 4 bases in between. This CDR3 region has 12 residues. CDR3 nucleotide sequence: TGTGCCAGCAGCTTACGGGACAATGAGCAGTTCTTC. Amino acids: CASSLRDNEQFF.

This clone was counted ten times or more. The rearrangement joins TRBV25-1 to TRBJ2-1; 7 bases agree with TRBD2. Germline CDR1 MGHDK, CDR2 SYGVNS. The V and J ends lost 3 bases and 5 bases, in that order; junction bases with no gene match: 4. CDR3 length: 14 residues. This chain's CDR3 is CASSDLSGHNEQFF. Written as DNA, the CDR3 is TGTGCCAGCAGTGATCTTAGCGGGCACAATGAGCAGTTCTTC.

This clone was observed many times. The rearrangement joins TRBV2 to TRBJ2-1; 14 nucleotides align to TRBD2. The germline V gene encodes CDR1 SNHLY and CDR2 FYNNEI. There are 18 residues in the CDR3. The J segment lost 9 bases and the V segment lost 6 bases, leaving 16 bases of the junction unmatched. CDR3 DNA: TGTGCCAGCAGGGCCGGGACTAGCGGGAGCGAGAATCTAGGTGAGCAGTTCTTC. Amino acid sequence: CASRAGTSGSENLGEQFF.

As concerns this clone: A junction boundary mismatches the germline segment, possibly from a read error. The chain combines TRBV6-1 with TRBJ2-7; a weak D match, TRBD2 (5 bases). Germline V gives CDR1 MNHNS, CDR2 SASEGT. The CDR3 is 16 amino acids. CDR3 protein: CDSTRESGGRSYEQYF. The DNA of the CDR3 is TGTGACAGCACCCGGGAAAGCGGTGGGAGATCCTACGAGCAGTACTTC.